This TCR beta chain is from a study of blood T cell repertoires in COVID-19. Study information: Acute and convalescent COVID-19 samples came from the United States, Italy and Spain. The analysed material was cDNA or gDNA that came from T cells, B-cell-depleted T cells, or PBMCs.

Per the study methods: The assay estimated nucleated cells by amplifying reference gene primers. The table came from immunoSEQ multiplex PCR; TCRdb's copy has only in-frame clones and leaves some out. V, J and clone size derive from that table, while D and trimming were established from the DNA sequence. Of roughly 130,000 clones listed, under 90% are singletons. The germline V gene encodes CDR1 SEHNR and CDR2 FQNEAQ (reference sequence). The CDR3 contains 17 residues. The J segment lost 2 bases and the V segment lost 2 bases, leaving 8 bases of the junction unmatched. The chain has TRBV7-9 and TRBJ2-3, with TRBD2 identical over 9 bases. Input material: peripheral blood. The receptor was derived from a woman aged 70 to 79 with acute or convalescent COVID-19. CDR3 sequence reads: CASSLTQLAGLTDTQYF. For the CDR3, the DNA is TGTGCCAGCAGCTTAACGCAACTAGCGGGTCTCACAGATACGCAGTATTTT.